In its sample, the clone carrying this T cell receptor (beta chain) was seen a few times. Its antigen is unknown. MiXCR was run by TCRdb on the reads, yielding one entry per CDR3 protein. The profile shows roughly 760,000 distinct CDR3 sequences, approximately 34% of them singletons. Germline loops: CDR1 SGHTA, CDR2 FQGNSA. Trimming removed 0 bases from V and 5 bases from J; junction bases left unmatched: 13. CDR3 length: 18 amino acids. This sample was included in a study of T cell repertoires in cytomegalovirus infection. Across the study: Indications came from public TCR beta signatures; they pointed to CMV infection and to a matching HLA type.

Whole-study findings and limits: HLA-C-restricted, CMV-specific TCR beta clonotypes were dominant ex vivo. There were carriers of CMV plus the relevant HLA, and cumulative public TCR beta family frequency identified them.

J is TRBJ2-3 and V is TRBV7-2, with 8 bases that match TRBD1. The material sequenced was PBMCs. This TCR was sampled from a human donor in good health (CMV status not recorded). Some clones in this sample may be carry-over from other donors' samples. CDR3 sequence: CASSLASQGQGSRDTQYF. The DNA for the CDR3 is TGTGCCAGCAGCTTAGCCTCCCAAGGACAGGGAAGTCGAGATACGCAGTATTTT.